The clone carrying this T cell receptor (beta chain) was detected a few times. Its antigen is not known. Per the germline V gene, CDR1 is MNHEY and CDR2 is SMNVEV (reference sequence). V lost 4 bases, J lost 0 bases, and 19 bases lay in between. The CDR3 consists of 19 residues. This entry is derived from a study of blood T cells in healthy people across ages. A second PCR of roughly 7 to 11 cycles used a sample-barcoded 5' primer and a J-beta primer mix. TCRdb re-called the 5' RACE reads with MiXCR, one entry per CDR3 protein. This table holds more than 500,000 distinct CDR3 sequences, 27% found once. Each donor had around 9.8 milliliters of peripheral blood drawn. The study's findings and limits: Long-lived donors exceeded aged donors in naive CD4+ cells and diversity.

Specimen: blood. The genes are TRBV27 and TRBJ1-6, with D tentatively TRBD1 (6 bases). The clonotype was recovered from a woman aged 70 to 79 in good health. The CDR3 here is CASSSNRVLGGSYNSPLHF. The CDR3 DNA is TGTGCCAGCAGTTCCAACAGGGTGCTGGGGGGCTCCTATAATTCACCCCTCCACTTT.